A selection of T cell receptor beta chains follows, all from one sample in a study of graft-versus-host responses after intestinal transplantation. Generated by immunoSEQ multiplex PCR, the TCRdb table keeps only in-frame clones and is missing some. The sample includes over 9,500 clones, about four fifths seen only once; the top ten take around 20%. This specimen consisted of ileum tissue, obtained nearly 480 days after intestinal transplantation. The receptors originated from a human patient who received an intestinal transplant, so some T cells may come from the graft donor. The CDR3 runs from the conserved cysteine through the conserved F or W. A D gene is named only where the DNA matches it firmly. Some rows mark clone size as missing; the rest say once, few, many or name a class of expanded clone.

d_gene: TRBD1; j_gene: TRBJ2-3; abundance: NA; v_gene: TRBV7-9; CDR3aa: CASSLGQGADTQYF; CDR3nt: TGTGCCAGCAGCCTCGGACAGGGGGCAGATACGCAGTATTTT
d_gene: TRBD2; j_gene: TRBJ2-1; abundance: NA; v_gene: TRBV5-1; CDR3aa: CASSLRPSGGADEQFF; CDR3nt: TGCGCCAGCAGCTTGCGGCCTAGCGGGGGGGCTGATGAGCAGTTCTTC
d_gene: NA; j_gene: TRBJ2-3; abundance: NA; v_gene: TRBV7-3; CDR3aa: CASSSRTQAGTDTQYF; CDR3nt: TGTGCCAGCAGCTCGCGGACACAAGCAGGCACAGATACGCAGTATTTT
d_gene: NA; j_gene: TRBJ2-7; abundance: once; v_gene: TRBV5-6; CDR3aa: CASSLATVYEQYF; CDR3nt: TGTGCCAGCAGCTTGGCTACAGTCTACGAGCAGTACTTC
d_gene: TRBD2; j_gene: TRBJ2-1; abundance: NA; v_gene: TRBV5-1; CDR3aa: CASSSPGLAGGTPDEQFF; CDR3nt: TGCGCCAGCAGCTCGCCGGGACTAGCGGGGGGCACCCCTGATGAGCAGTTCTTC
d_gene: NA; j_gene: TRBJ2-3; abundance: NA; v_gene: TRBV9; CDR3aa: CASSVGGGGADTQYF; CDR3nt: TGTGCCAGCAGCGTAGGAGGGGGCGGGGCAGATACGCAGTATTTT
d_gene: TRBD1; j_gene: TRBJ1-2; abundance: NA; v_gene: TRBV29-1; CDR3aa: CSVGARGAYGYTF; CDR3nt: TGCAGCGTGGGGGCCAGGGGGGCCTATGGCTACACCTTC
d_gene: NA; j_gene: TRBJ2-5; abundance: NA; v_gene: TRBV5-1; CDR3aa: CASSLGTPETQYF; CDR3nt: TGCGCCAGCAGCTTGGGGACGCCCGAGACCCAGTACTTC
d_gene: TRBD2; j_gene: TRBJ2-5; abundance: NA; v_gene: TRBV30; CDR3aa: CAWSVTSGGRETQYF; CDR3nt: TGTGCCTGGAGTGTAACTAGCGGGGGTAGAGAGACCCAGTACTTC
d_gene: TRBD2; j_gene: TRBJ2-3; abundance: NA; v_gene: TRBV4-2; CDR3aa: CASSQGEGSTDTQYF; CDR3nt: TGTGCCAGCAGCCAGGGGGAGGGGAGCACAGATACGCAGTATTTT
d_gene: NA; j_gene: TRBJ2-1; abundance: NA; v_gene: TRBV5-8; CDR3aa: CASSLGAVSYNEQFF; CDR3nt: TGTGCCAGCAGCCTGGGAGCGGTCTCCTACAATGAGCAGTTCTTC
d_gene: NA; j_gene: TRBJ2-4; abundance: NA; v_gene: TRBV19; CDR3aa: CASSIDFGVLAKNIQYF; CDR3nt: TGTGCCAGTAGTATAGATTTTGGGGTTCTGGCCAAAAACATTCAGTACTTC
d_gene: TRBD2; j_gene: TRBJ2-1; abundance: NA; v_gene: TRBV7-8; CDR3aa: CASSLDLAGDEQFF; CDR3nt: TGTGCCAGCAGCTTAGACCTAGCGGGGGATGAGCAGTTCTTC
d_gene: TRBD1; j_gene: TRBJ1-4; abundance: NA; v_gene: TRBV28; CDR3aa: CASSLTGEWKKLFF; CDR3nt: TGTGCCAGCAGTCTGACAGGGGAGTGGAAAAAACTGTTTTTT
d_gene: NA; j_gene: TRBJ1-6; abundance: NA; v_gene: TRBV19; CDR3aa: CASTADGRSGPLHF; CDR3nt: TGTGCCAGTACCGCAGACGGGAGATCTGGACCCCTCCACTTT
d_gene: NA; j_gene: TRBJ1-4; abundance: NA; v_gene: TRBV5-1; CDR3aa: CASSSGQISTNEKLFF; CDR3nt: TGCGCCAGCAGCTCAGGACAGATTTCAACTAATGAAAAACTGTTTTTT
d_gene: TRBD2; j_gene: TRBJ2-3; abundance: NA; v_gene: TRBV18; CDR3aa: CASSPVPSGPDTQYF; CDR3nt: TGTGCCAGCTCACCAGTACCTAGCGGCCCAGATACGCAGTATTTT
d_gene: NA; j_gene: TRBJ2-7; abundance: NA; v_gene: TRBV6-5; CDR3aa: CASSYSITPGIYEQYF; CDR3nt: TGTGCCAGCAGTTACTCGATCACTCCAGGTATCTACGAGCAGTACTTC